The 14 T cell receptor beta chains below all came from one sample that was sequenced in a study of control samples from healthy donors and cancer patients. Repertoires were generated with immunoSEQ multiplex PCR, while TCRdb's copy carries only in-frame clones and drops some. The sample holds 170,000 or so clones, over 85% seen once. The sequenced material came from blood. These receptors came from a young man in good health.

The chain carries TRBV2 and TRBJ1-4; TRBD1 is a possible D gene (6 bases). Germline CDR1 is SNHLY and CDR2 is FYNNEI. This CDR3 contains 13 residues. V was pared by 1 base and J by 8 bases, with 8 bases between. CDR3: CASSEEQGEKLFF. The CDR3 bases are TGTGCCAGCAGTGAAGAGCAGGGGGAAAAACTGTTTTTT.

This chain connects TRBV5-1 to TRBJ2-3; a weak D match, TRBD2 (7 bases). Trimming removed 1 base from V and 3 bases from J, with 15 bases in between. The germline V gene encodes CDR1 SGHRS and CDR2 YFSETQ. The length of the CDR3 is 16 residues. This chain's CDR3 is CASSLRGAGHTDTQYF. The CDR3 DNA reads as TGCGCCAGCAGCTTGAGGGGAGCGGGACATACAGATACGCAGTATTTT. Complete variable domain (other parts from reference TRBV5-1 and TRBJ2-3): KAGVTQTPRYLIKTRGQQVTLSCSPISGHRSVSWYQQTPGQGLQFLFEYFSETQRNKGNFPGRFSGRQFSNSRSEMNVSTLELGDSALYLCASSLRGAGHTDTQYFGPGTRLTVL.

The chain employs TRBV7-3 and TRBJ1-6, with 7 positions matching TRBD1. The CDR3 spans 14 residues. Germline loops: CDR1 SGHTA, CDR2 FQGTGA. The junction had 7 bases not matched to a gene; V was cut back by 5 bases and J by 9 bases. The CDR3: CASSPTGARSPLHF. As DNA, the CDR3 is TGTGCCAGCAGCCCTACAGGGGCGCGTTCACCCCTCCACTTT.

This clone appeared once. The gene calls are TRBV25-1 and TRBJ1-6; D may be TRBD1 (5 bases). Deletions cut 7 bases from V and 7 bases from J, with 14 bases between. CDR1 is MGHDK and CDR2 is SYGVNS in the germline V gene. The CDR3 length is 14 residues. In DNA, the CDR3 is TGTGCCAGCACCTCAGGGTTTCAGAATTCACCCCTCCACTTT. This codes for CASTSGFQNSPLHF.

Written as DNA, the CDR3 is TGTGCCAGCAGTTCTTACAGGGGGGCCGGCACCGGGGAGCTGTTTTTT. This encodes CASSSYRGAGTGELFF. The J gene is TRBJ2-2, the V gene TRBV27, with 8 bases lining up with TRBD1. The CDR3 consists of 16 residues. Germline values: CDR1 MNHEY, CDR2 SMNVEV (reference sequence). J was trimmed by 4 bases and V by 4 bases; bases with no gene match: 8.

The chain combines TRBV9 with TRBJ2-1; D remains unclear. The germline CDR1 and CDR2 sequences are SGDLS and YYNGEE. V was clipped by 10 bases and J by 7 bases, with 21 bases between them. The CDR3 covers 14 residues. The CDR3 reads CARWTAIVRNEQFF. The CDR3 region has the DNA TGTGCCCGTTGGACGGCCATAGTGAGGAATGAGCAGTTCTTC.

V gene TRBV7-2 combines with J gene TRBJ1-2; 8 nucleotides agree with TRBD1. CDR1 is SGHTA, CDR2 FQGNSA, per germline. There are 15 residues in the CDR3. V gave up 5 bases and J gave up 5 bases; unmatched junction bases: 10. The CDR3 loop is CASSDITGGLYGYTF. The CDR3 DNA follows: TGTGCCAGCAGCGACATCACAGGGGGGCTTTATGGCTACACCTTC.

The V call is TRBV5-1, the J call TRBJ2-3; no firm D call. The V gene's germline CDR1 is SGHRS and CDR2 YFSETQ. This CDR3 has 12 amino acids. Trimming took off 2 bases at V and 6 bases at J, with 7 bases between the two ends. The CDR3 sequence is CASSFGSDTQYF. The CDR3 nucleotides are TGCGCCAGCAGCTTCGGGTCGGATACGCAGTATTTT. The complete variable domain, with remaining parts taken from reference TRBV5-1 and TRBJ2-3, reads KAGVTQTPRYLIKTRGQQVTLSCSPISGHRSVSWYQQTPGQGLQFLFEYFSETQRNKGNFPGRFSGRQFSNSRSEMNVSTLELGDSALYLCASSFGSDTQYFGPGTRLTVL.

V and J are TRBV19 and TRBJ1-4; D possibly corresponds to TRBD1 (5 bases). CDR3 size: 15 residues. The germline gives CDR1 LNHDA, CDR2 SQIVND (reference sequence). V shed 4 bases and J shed 2 bases, with 11 bases lying between them. DNA for the CDR3: TGTGCCAGTAGTACCGTGGGGGGGACTAATGAAAAACTGTTTTTT. This codes for CASSTVGGTNEKLFF.

This clone was seen a handful of times. In the same sample, other DNA sequences code for this CDR3. The CDR3 sequence: CASRSDRVPGNTIYF. The DNA for the CDR3 is TGTGCCAGCAGGTCTGACAGAGTTCCTGGAAACACCATATATTTT. This chain uses TRBV28 with TRBJ1-3; D may be TRBD1 (5 bases). Germline V gene sequence: CDR1 MDHEN, CDR2 SYDVKM. This CDR3 is 15 amino acids long. V was cut by 6 bases and J by 2 bases, with 14 bases left in between.

The rearrangement uses TRBV11-2 and TRBJ2-5; D perhaps matches TRBD1 (6 bases). This CDR3 is 14 amino acids long. V was shortened by 1 base and J by 2 bases, with 8 bases between the two germline ends. Germline CDR1 SGHAT, CDR2 FQNNGV. The CDR3 here is CASSLGGLQETQYF. The CDR3 DNA reads as TGTGCCAGCAGCTTAGGGGGGCTTCAAGAGACCCAGTACTTC.

The chain has TRBV6-6 and TRBJ2-3; D gene uncertain. The CDR3 length is 13 residues. Germline V gene lookup returns CDR1 MNHNY and CDR2 SVGAGI (reference sequence). Trimming left V 2 bases short and J 5 bases short, with 8 bases between. The CDR3 DNA reads TGTGCCAGCAGTTACAGGTGGGGAGATACGCAGTATTTT. Its translation is CASSYRWGDTQYF.

This clone was detected only once. The chain uses TRBV6-8 and TRBJ2-1; weak D call: TRBD2 (7 bases). CDR3 length: 15 amino acids. Between the trimmed V and J ends, which lost 5 bases and 1 base, there was a span of 12 bases. Germline CDR1 MNHGY, CDR2 SAAAGT. Here the CDR3 reads CASSQRGGSYNEQFF. The CDR3 DNA follows: TGTGCCAGCAGTCAGAGGGGGGGTTCCTACAATGAGCAGTTCTTC.

The chain joins TRBV30 to TRBJ2-1; 12 bases fit TRBD2. Trimming took 0 bases from V and 3 from J; bases not matched to a gene: 0. The CDR3 is made up of 15 amino acids. The germline V gene has CDR1 GTSNPN and CDR2 SVGIG (reference sequence). The CDR3 DNA reads TGTGCCTGGAGTGTACTAGCGGGGGGCTACAATGAGCAGTTCTTC. Translated: CAWSVLAGGYNEQFF.